The subject of this entry is one TCR beta chain. Its antigen remains undetermined. Per-base quality was not reported, and no clone a single base away is much larger than it. Ficoll-Paque density gradient centrifugation was the method used to isolate PBMCs. The sample originates from a study of T-cell memory formation after mild COVID-19 (dated by TCRdb to the early 2020s). Regarding the research as a whole: Most TCR sequence clusters were specific to one of the two donors. The cohort comprised two young, previously healthy adult volunteers, one female and one male. Longitudinal TCRalpha and TCRbeta repertoire sequencing tracked T-cell clones expanding and contracting after mild COVID-19 in a couple of donors.

Study-level results and caveats: From day 15 to 85, contracting clones showed balanced CD4/CD8 phenotypes, whereas a second wave of clones that expanded from day 15 to 37 leaned towards CD4+. Only a couple of mild cases were covered by the study, and larger cohorts that include severe cases with pre-infection samples were considered necessary. SARS-CoV-2 specificity of the second-wave clones peaking on day 37 was not confirmed. The detection of some responding clones in pre-infection memory suggests that pre-existing cross-reactive memory T cells joined the SARS-CoV-2 response. Contracting CD4+ clones were found mainly in CM and EM memory subsets, while CD8+ clones were enriched in EMRA.

According to the germline V gene (reference sequence), CDR1 reads DFQATT and CDR2 reads SNEGSKA. The V end loses 6 bases and the J end loses 3 bases, and a stretch of 6 bases separates them. Including cysteine and phenylalanine, the CDR3 has 12 amino acids. This entry keeps only the CDR3 DNA: 36 bases, framed from base 1. The run used an Illumina NovaSeq 6000. TCRalpha and TCRbeta cDNA libraries were built by 5'RACE with constant-segment primers, adding sample barcodes and unique molecular identifiers. RNA was extracted from every sample with Trizol reagent. The libraries were amplified in two PCR steps, and the second step added a second sample barcode and Illumina TruSeq adapters. Sequencing of the libraries was done on an Illumina NovaSeq, producing 2 x 150 bp paired-end reads. In the original analysis: Reads were demultiplexed and collapsed into UMI-guided consensus sequences with migec v1.2.7. Using mixcr v2.1.11, UMI consensuses were aligned to TRA and TRB V and J templates and then assembled into clonotypes. A clonotype was counted as expanded or contracted only when both edgeR and NoisET called the clonotype significant, with the noise models trained on biological replicates. edgeR calls used a false discovery rate-adjusted p below 0.01 and a log2 fold-change threshold of 1. As an exploratory analysis of dynamics, max-normalized trajectories of the 1000 most abundant clonotypes were examined by PCA with hierarchical clustering. Separately sequenced CD4+ and CD8+ repertoires were used to assign a CD4 or CD8 phenotype to each responding clone. TCRdb reran the public reads through fastp at Q25 and MiXCR, keeping productive beta chains. Duplicate CDR3 protein sequences are folded into a single record with the most common DNA and genes. The authors' filters were not applied to this entry. The sample table holds approximately 60,000 distinct CDR3 sequences, of which roughly 10% were seen once. The ten largest clones add up to approximately 1.1% of the sample.

Recombination linked TRBV20-1 to TRBJ2-6; a tentative D match to TRBD2 spans 6 bases. The sequence was collected from a man between 18 and 35 years old who had mild COVID-19 (a few samples of this study predate the infection). The sample titles of this study are shuffled in the database, so cell type and time point are left out; the donor was told from shared clones. Sequenced sample: PBMCs or a T cell subset sorted from them (not recorded which). The DNA sequence is given as TGCAGTGCGGAGGGTGGGGCCAACGTCCTGACTTTC. It encodes CSAEGGANVLTF.